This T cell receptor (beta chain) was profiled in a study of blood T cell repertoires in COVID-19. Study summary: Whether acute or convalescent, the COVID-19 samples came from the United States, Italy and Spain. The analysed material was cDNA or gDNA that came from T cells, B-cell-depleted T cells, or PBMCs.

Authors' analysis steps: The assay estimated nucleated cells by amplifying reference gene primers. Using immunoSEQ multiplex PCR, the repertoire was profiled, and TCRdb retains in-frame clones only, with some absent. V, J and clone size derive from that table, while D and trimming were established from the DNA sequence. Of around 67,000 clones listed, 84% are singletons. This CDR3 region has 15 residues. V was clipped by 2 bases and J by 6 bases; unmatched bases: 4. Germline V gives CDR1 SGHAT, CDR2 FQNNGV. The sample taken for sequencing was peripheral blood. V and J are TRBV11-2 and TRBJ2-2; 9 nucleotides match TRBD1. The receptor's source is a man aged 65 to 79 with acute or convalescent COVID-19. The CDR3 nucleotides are TGTGCCAGCAGCTTAAGCCGGGACAGGGCCGGGGAGCTGTTTTTT. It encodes CASSLSRDRAGELFF.